A selection of T cell receptor beta chains follows, all from one sample in a study of PD-L1 blockade in urothelial cancer. TCRdb's copy holds only in-frame clones and misses some; the assay was immunoSEQ multiplex PCR. The sample carries around 86,000 clones, over 80% recorded once. This sample comprised PBMCs, obtained around atezolizumab (anti-PD-L1) treatment. These receptors were collected from a man in his forties with urothelial cancer. CDR3s include the opening cysteine and the closing phenylalanine or tryptophan. D genes are given only for firm matches. Size values are once, few and many counts, or a class for expanded clones, and some rows have none.

clone size	J gene	D gene	V gene	CDR3 DNA	CDR3 protein
NA	TRBJ1-2	TRBD1	TRBV7-9	TGTGCCAGCAGCCAAAGAGACAGGGGGACCAATGGCTACACCTTC	CASSQRDRGTNGYTF
NA	TRBJ2-5	TRBD2	TRBV5-4	TGTGCCAGCAGCTCCCAAGCGGGAGGGTCTAAGCAAGAGACCCAGTACTTC	CASSSQAGGSKQETQYF
NA	TRBJ2-3	TRBD2	TRBV2	TGTGCCAGCTTCGTGGGTTCGCTAGCGGGAGGTACGCAGTATTTT	CASFVGSLAGGTQYF
NA	TRBJ2-1	TRBD2	TRBV29-1	TGCAGCGTTGTGGGGCTGGCTAGCGGGAGCAACAATGAGCAGTTCTTC	CSVVGLASGSNNEQFF
NA	TRBJ1-3	NA	TRBV7-9	TGTGCCACAACCGACACAGGGGGAAACACCATATATTTT	CATTDTGGNTIYF
once	TRBJ2-5	TRBD1	TRBV7-2	TGTGCCAGCAGTCCGGGGGCAGGGGGCTTGGAGACCCAGTACTTC	CASSPGAGGLETQYF
few	TRBJ2-5	NA	TRBV6-5	TGTGCCAGCAGTTACGGGGGGGCAGGACAAGAGACCCAGTACTTC	CASSYGGAGQETQYF
NA	TRBJ2-7	TRBD2	TRBV28	TGTGCCAGCAGTTTACCCTTACTAGCGGGAGATCCCTACGAGCAGTACTTC	CASSLPLLAGDPYEQYF
once	TRBJ2-2	NA	TRBV7-9	TGTGCCAGCAGCTTAACCGGGGCGAACACCGGGGAGCTGTTTTTT	CASSLTGANTGELFF
NA	TRBJ1-3	NA	TRBV4-2	TGTGCCAGCAGCCAACCTGGGGGCCTGAGAAACACCATATATTTT	CASSQPGGLRNTIYF
once	TRBJ2-7	NA	TRBV28	TGTGCCAGCAGTTTATTGTTCGGGCCGACAGGTCCTGTTCCCCACGAGCAGTACTTC	CASSLLFGPTGPVPHEQYF
NA	TRBJ2-3	TRBD2	TRBV7-2	TGTGCCAGCAGCTTAGCGGGGACTAGCGCTAGCACAGATACGCAGTATTTT	CASSLAGTSASTDTQYF
few	TRBJ2-5	NA	TRBV28	TGTGCCAGCATGGAGTCATCGGAGACCCAGTACTTC	CASMESSETQYF
NA	TRBJ2-7	NA	TRBV28	TGTGCCATTGGGACACTGAACGTTTACGAGCAGTACTTC	CAIGTLNVYEQYF
NA	TRBJ1-4	TRBD1	TRBV29-1	TGCAGCGTCCGCGCGCAGGGGGCACGTGAAAAACTGTTTTTT	CSVRAQGAREKLFF
NA	TRBJ1-3	TRBD1	TRBV28	TGTGCCAGCACCCCCAACCGGGACAGGGGGAGACACACCATATATTTT	CASTPNRDRGRHTIYF
once	TRBJ2-3	NA	TRBV9	TGTGCCAGCAGCGTTCTACAGGGCAGCTCTAGCACAGATACGCAGTATTTT	CASSVLQGSSSTDTQYF
NA	TRBJ2-7	TRBD1	TRBV19	TGTGCCAGTAGTATAGCTACAGGGGGCGCTGATCGGATGGAGCAGTACTTC	CASSIATGGADRMEQYF
NA	TRBJ2-1	NA	TRBV5-1	TGCGCCAGCAGCTTGGGTGCCGGGAGCTCCTACAATGAGCAGTTCTTC	CASSLGAGSSYNEQFF
NA	TRBJ1-2	TRBD1	TRBV9	TGTGCCAGCAGCGCCGGGACAGGGAGTTCGGCTGGCTACACCTTC	CASSAGTGSSAGYTF
NA	TRBJ1-2	TRBD1	TRBV28	TGTGCCAGCAGTTTATCCGCTACAGGGGGCAATGGCTACACCTTC	CASSLSATGGNGYTF
NA	TRBJ2-7	NA	TRBV28	TGTGCCAGCAGACGCGCCTCTTTAAACTACGAGCAGTACTTC	CASRRASLNYEQYF
NA	TRBJ2-1	TRBD2	TRBV29-1	TGCAGCGTAGCGGGACTAACCTACAATGAGCAGTTCTTC	CSVAGLTYNEQFF
NA	TRBJ2-7	TRBD2	TRBV11-2	TGTGCCAGCAGCCCACCTAGCGGGGCCCTCTACGAGCAGTACTTC	CASSPPSGALYEQYF
few	TRBJ2-2	NA	TRBV18	TGTGCCAGCTCCTTTCCACAGGGCAAGAACACCGGGGAGCTGTTTTTT	CASSFPQGKNTGELFF
NA	TRBJ2-4	NA	TRBV28	TGTGCCAGCAGTTTGGGTGGGCAGGGGTTAACCATTCAGTACTTC	CASSLGGQGLTIQYF
NA	TRBJ2-7	TRBD2	TRBV5-1	TGCGCCAGCACACGGACTAGCGGGAGTTACGAGCAGTACTTC	CASTRTSGSYEQYF
NA	TRBJ2-1	TRBD1	TRBV5-4	TGTGCCAGCAGCTTGCCCGGACAGGGGGGCAATGAGCAGTTCTTC	CASSLPGQGGNEQFF
NA	TRBJ2-1	TRBD2	TRBV15	TGTGCCACCAGCTCCGGGCGCGGGAGCTCCTACAATGAGCAGTTCTTC	CATSSGRGSSYNEQFF
NA	TRBJ2-3	TRBD2	TRBV27	TGTGCCAGCAGACGCGGGACTAGCGCCACAGATACGCAGTATTTT	CASRRGTSATDTQYF
NA	TRBJ1-5	TRBD1	TRBV28	TGTGCCAGCAGTCCTTTCGGACAGGGGGGCAATCAGCCCCAGCATTTT	CASSPFGQGGNQPQHF
NA	TRBJ2-7	NA	TRBV28	TGTGCCAGCAGTTATCGACAGCTCTCCGAGCAGTACTTC	CASSYRQLSEQYF
NA	TRBJ2-2	TRBD2	TRBV6-1	TGTGCCAGCAGTCTAAGCGGGAGGGCCCACGGGGAGCTGTTTTTT	CASSLSGRAHGELFF
NA	TRBJ2-3	TRBD2	TRBV28	TGTGCCAGCAGTCCCCTTAGCGGGAAAATGATATCAGATACGCAGTATTTT	CASSPLSGKMISDTQYF
NA	TRBJ2-1	TRBD2	TRBV11-2	TGTGCCAGCTGGACTAGGTTCGGCGATGAGCAGTTCTTC	CASWTRFGDEQFF
NA	TRBJ2-1	NA	TRBV6-5	TGTGCCAGCAGGAGCCTACTCGGGCCGGGAAAGCAGTTCTTC	CASRSLLGPGKQFF